These T cell receptor beta chains were read from a single sample in a study of blood T cell repertoires in COVID-19. Clones were read by immunoSEQ multiplex PCR, and TCRdb kept only the in-frame ones, dropping some. The sample includes about 90,000 clones, roughly 90% of them seen just once. Sequenced: peripheral blood. Receptors were obtained from a man aged 45-65 years with COVID-19, enrolled during active disease. CDR3s include the opening cysteine and the closing phenylalanine or tryptophan. D genes are given only for firm matches. For some rows the clone size is stated as once, few or many, or as a class when expanded; others skip it.

v_call	j_call	d_call	clone_size	cdr3_nt	cdr3_aa
TRBV10-3	TRBJ1-5	.	.	TGTGCCATCAGTGAGTCGTTGGACTCAAATCAGCCCCAGCATTTT	CAISESLDSNQPQHF
TRBV5-5	TRBJ1-1	TRBD1	.	TGTGCCAGCAGCGGGACAGGAATGAACACTGAAGCTTTCTTT	CASSGTGMNTEAFF
TRBV5-1	TRBJ2-7	TRBD1	.	TGCGCCAGCAGCATGGGACAGGGGAGGAACGAGCAGTACTTC	CASSMGQGRNEQYF
TRBV29-1	TRBJ1-5	TRBD1	.	TGCAGCGTTGAAGTATGGAGACAGGGGGTTTTCGATCAGCCCCAGCATTTT	CSVEVWRQGVFDQPQHF
TRBV14	TRBJ1-5	TRBD1	.	TGTGCCAGCAGCCGGGACAGCGGGCAGCCCCAGCATTTT	CASSRDSGQPQHF
TRBV28	TRBJ1-4	.	once	TGTGCCAGCGAGCGGGGTAGGAGTGAAAAACTGTTTTTT	CASERGRSEKLFF
TRBV6-4	TRBJ2-7	.	.	TGTGCCAGCTACAAGAGGGCGACCTACGAGCAGTACTTC	CASYKRATYEQYF
TRBV3-1/TRBV3-2	TRBJ2-7	TRBD2	.	TGTGCCAGCAGCCAAGATTCGCGGGGGATCTACGAGCAGTACTTC	CASSQDSRGIYEQYF
TRBV4-2	TRBJ2-3	.	.	TGTGCCAGCAGCCAAGAATTGAGGGATACCTTCTCCGCAGATACGCAGTATTTT	CASSQELRDTFSADTQYF
TRBV7-9	TRBJ1-4	.	.	TGTGCCAGCAGCTCCAAGGAGGGAGGGATTAATGAAAAACTGTTTTTT	CASSSKEGGINEKLFF
TRBV4-1	TRBJ2-7	.	.	TGCGCCAGCAGCCAAGACAGGACTAATTACCCGGGCGAGCAGTACTTC	CASSQDRTNYPGEQYF
TRBV15	TRBJ2-7	.	once	TGTGCCACCAGCAGGCGGGTCGGGGGCTCCTACGAGCAGTACTTC	CATSRRVGGSYEQYF
TRBV19	TRBJ1-2	TRBD1	.	TGTGCCAGTAGTAGCCGGACAGGCTATGGCTACACCTTC	CASSSRTGYGYTF
TRBV7-9	TRBJ2-7	TRBD2	.	TGTGCCAGCAGCTCGCCTCTAGCGGGGGGTAAAGACTACGAGCAGTACTTC	CASSSPLAGGKDYEQYF
TRBV3-1/TRBV3-2	TRBJ2-2	.	.	TGTGCCAGCAGCCCTGGGACACGATACACCGGGGAGCTGTTTTTT	CASSPGTRYTGELFF
TRBV27	TRBJ1-2	.	.	TGTGCCAGCAGGGCTTTCAAAACAGGGTCGATCTATGGCTACACCTTC	CASRAFKTGSIYGYTF
TRBV10-3	TRBJ1-1	TRBD1	once	TGTGCCATCAGTGATTTATCGGGACAGGGGGCCCTGAGTAGTGGAGCTGAAGCTTTCTTT	CAISDLSGQGALSSGAEAFF
TRBV10-3	TRBJ1-1	TRBD1	.	TGTGCCACCGAGGGTACAGGGGGCCTGGGCACTGAAGCTTTCTTT	CATEGTGGLGTEAFF
TRBV30	TRBJ1-4	.	.	TGTGCCTGGAGTGGGGGCAGGTTTAATGAAAAACTGTTTTTT	CAWSGGRFNEKLFF
TRBV9	TRBJ2-2	TRBD1	.	TGTGCCAGCAGCGTAGGAGACTGGACAGGGTATTCGAACACCGGGGAGCTGTTTTTT	CASSVGDWTGYSNTGELFF
TRBV6-4	TRBJ2-1	TRBD2	.	TGTGCCAGCAGTGACGCGAAGACTAGCGGGGGGTCGGATGAGCAGTTCTTC	CASSDAKTSGGSDEQFF
TRBV5-5	TRBJ2-5	.	.	TGTGCCAGCAGCGCCCTGGGTTTGCCTCGGGCCCAGTACTTC	CASSALGLPRAQYF
TRBV9	TRBJ2-3	TRBD1	medium-sized	TGTGCCAGCAGCGAGGGGACAGGGCAGAGAGATACGCAGTATTTT	CASSEGTGQRDTQYF
TRBV11-2	TRBJ2-5	TRBD2	.	TGTGCCAGCAGCTTAGATCAGGGAGGGAAGACCCAGTACTTC	CASSLDQGGKTQYF
TRBV25-1	TRBJ2-1	.	once	TGTGCCAGCAGTGAGGACAGTGCAAGCTCCTACAATGAGCAGTTCTTC	CASSEDSASSYNEQFF
TRBV4-2	TRBJ2-1	.	once	TGTGCCAGCAGCCCCTATAGTAGAACGGGAAATGAGCAGTTCTTC	CASSPYSRTGNEQFF
TRBV24-1	TRBJ2-2	.	.	TGTGCCACCACCGACACTACCGGGGAGCTGTTTTTT	CATTDTTGELFF
TRBV29-1	TRBJ1-2	.	.	TGCAGCGTTGAATCTAAGCCGCAGGGTGGCTACACCTTC	CSVESKPQGGYTF
TRBV2	TRBJ2-3	TRBD2	.	TGTGCCAGCAGTGTGGGGGGGTTTAGCACAGATACGCAGTATTTT	CASSVGGFSTDTQYF
TRBV28	TRBJ2-7	TRBD1	.	TGTGCCAGCAGTCCGACAGGGTTGCCCTACGAGCAGTACTTC	CASSPTGLPYEQYF
TRBV7-2	TRBJ1-2	.	.	TGTGCCAGCAGCTTAGATAGGGAGGGCTACACCTTC	CASSLDREGYTF
TRBV7-9	TRBJ1-6	.	.	TGTGCCAGCAGCCTCTTCGGGCAGGGCTATAATTCACCCCTCCACTTT	CASSLFGQGYNSPLHF
TRBV3-1/TRBV3-2	TRBJ2-3	TRBD2	once	TGTGCCAGCAGCCAGAACCCTAGCGGGGGAGGGGGAGATACGCAGTATTTT	CASSQNPSGGGGDTQYF
TRBV7-8	TRBJ2-1	TRBD2	.	TGTGCCAGCAGCCTCCGGACTAGCGGGGCCTTCGGGGACAATGAGCAGTTCTTC	CASSLRTSGAFGDNEQFF
TRBV7-2	TRBJ2-3	TRBD2	.	TGTGCCAGCAGCTTACCGGGACTAAGCACAGATACGCAGTATTTT	CASSLPGLSTDTQYF
TRBV7-8	TRBJ2-3	TRBD2	few	TGTGCCAGCAGCTTACGGCTAGCGGGCACAGATACGCAGTATTTT	CASSLRLAGTDTQYF
TRBV19	TRBJ1-5	.	once	TGTGCCAGTAGTATACAGTCGGGAAATCAGCCCCAGCATTTT	CASSIQSGNQPQHF
TRBV7-2	TRBJ1-2	.	.	TGTGCCAGCAGCTTCCCTGAGAGGGGAGGAGGCTACACCTTC	CASSFPERGGGYTF
TRBV6-5	TRBJ1-1	TRBD1	.	TGTGCCAGCAGAGGACAGGCGAACACTGAAGCTTTCTTT	CASRGQANTEAFF
TRBV5-5	TRBJ2-3	TRBD2	.	TGTGCCAGCAGCTTGGCTAGCGGGGTAACAGATACGCAGTATTTT	CASSLASGVTDTQYF
TRBV6-5	TRBJ2-3	TRBD2	.	TGTGCCAGTCGAAAGACTAGCGGATATACGCAGTATTTT	CASRKTSGYTQYF
TRBV6-5	TRBJ1-2	.	.	TGTGCCAGCAGACCCAGGGAAACCAACTATGGCTACACCTTC	CASRPRETNYGYTF
TRBV19	TRBJ2-1	TRBD1	.	TGTGCCAGTAGTTTCACCGGGACAGCTCTCTTCTTC	CASSFTGTALFF
TRBV6-2/TRBV6-3	TRBJ1-1	.	few	TGTGCCAGCAGTTACCTCAGGGGCACTGAAGCTTTCTTT	CASSYLRGTEAFF
TRBV9	TRBJ2-3	.	.	TGTGCCAGCAGCGTAGGGTGGGGGGGCCGCGCAGATACGCAGTATTTT	CASSVGWGGRADTQYF
TRBV18	TRBJ1-4	.	.	TGTGCCAGCTCACCACTCGGGGCTAATGAAAAACTGTTTTTT	CASSPLGANEKLFF
TRBV9	TRBJ2-3	.	.	TGTGCCAGCAGCGTAGTGGCAACAGATACGCAGTATTTT	CASSVVATDTQYF
TRBV7-8	TRBJ2-7	TRBD1	.	TGTGCCAGCAGCATCCGGGACAGCCACTACGAGCAGTACTTC	CASSIRDSHYEQYF